This TCR beta chain was found in a study of Ad26.COV2.S vaccination and SARS-CoV-2 variants. Study background: The vaccine Ad26.COV2.S was put into the muscle once, or twice with 56 days between.

Treatment given: some 19 received Ad26.COV2.S at low or high dose, single or two shots; a few received placebo; per-sample allocation not given. Sample collection was performed on day 63 after the first vaccine or placebo injection. This person who donated was an adult of 18-55 years in Boston. Ad26.COV2.S expressed prefusion-stabilized spike from the original Wuhan strain. The method was immunoSEQ multiplex PCR; TCRdb's version includes in-frame clones alone and lacks a portion of them. The sample records over 400,000 clones, 92% being singletons. A remark on this clone: Antigen: not known.

Findings of the study overall: Spike-specific TCR breadth was greater after Ad26.COV2.S than placebo.

The CDR3 totals 17 residues. The V segment lost 5 bases and the J segment 0 bases; nucleotides outside the gene matches: 9. The germline V gene has CDR1 MNHEY and CDR2 SMNVEV (reference sequence). The sequencing here drew on peripheral blood, taken in a trial of Ad26.COV2.S vaccine versus placebo. The rearrangement links TRBV27 to TRBJ1-4, with TRBD1 matching over 7 bases. The source is a person aged 18 to 59 who received the Ad26.COV2.S COVID-19 vaccine or a placebo. The CDR3 here is CASSPRTGLTTNEKLFF. As DNA, the CDR3 is TGTGCCAGCAGTCCCAGGACAGGATTAACAACTAATGAAAAACTGTTTTTT.